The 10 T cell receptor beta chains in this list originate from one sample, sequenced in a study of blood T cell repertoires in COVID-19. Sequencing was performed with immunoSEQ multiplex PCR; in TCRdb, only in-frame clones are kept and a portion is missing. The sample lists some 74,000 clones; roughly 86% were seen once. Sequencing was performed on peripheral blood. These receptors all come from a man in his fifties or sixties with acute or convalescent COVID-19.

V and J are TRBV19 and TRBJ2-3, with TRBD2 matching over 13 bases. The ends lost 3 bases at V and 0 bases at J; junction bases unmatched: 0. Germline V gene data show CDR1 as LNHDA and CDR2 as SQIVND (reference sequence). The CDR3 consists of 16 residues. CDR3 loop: CASSMTSGGSTDTQYF. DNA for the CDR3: TGTGCCAGTAGTATGACTAGCGGGGGGAGCACAGATACGCAGTATTTT.

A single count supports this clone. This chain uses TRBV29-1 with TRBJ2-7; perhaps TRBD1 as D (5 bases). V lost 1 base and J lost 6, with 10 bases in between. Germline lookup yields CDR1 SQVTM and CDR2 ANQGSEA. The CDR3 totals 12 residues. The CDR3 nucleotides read TGCAGCGTTGAAGTTCAAGGGGCCGAGCAGTACTTC. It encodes CSVEVQGAEQYF.

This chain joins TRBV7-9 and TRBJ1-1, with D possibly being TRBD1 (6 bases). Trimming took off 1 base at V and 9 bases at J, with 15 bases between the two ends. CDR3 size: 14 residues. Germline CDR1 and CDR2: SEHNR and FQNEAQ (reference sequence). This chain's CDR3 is CASSLDRDFAKAFF. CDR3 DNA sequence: TGTGCCAGCAGCTTAGACAGGGATTTTGCTAAAGCTTTCTTT. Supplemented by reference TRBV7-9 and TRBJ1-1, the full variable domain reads DTGVSQNPRHKITKRGQNVTFRCDPISEHNRLYWYRQTLGQGPEFLTYFQNEAQLEKSRLLSDRFSAERPKGSFSTLEIQRTEQGDSAMYLCASSLDRDFAKAFFGQGTRLTVV.

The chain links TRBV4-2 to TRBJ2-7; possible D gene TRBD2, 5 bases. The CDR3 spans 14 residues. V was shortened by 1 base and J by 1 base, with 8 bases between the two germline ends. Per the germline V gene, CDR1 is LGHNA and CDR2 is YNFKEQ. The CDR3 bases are TGTGCCAGCAGCCAAGGAAGAGGGTCCTACGAGCAGTACTTC. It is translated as CASSQGRGSYEQYF.

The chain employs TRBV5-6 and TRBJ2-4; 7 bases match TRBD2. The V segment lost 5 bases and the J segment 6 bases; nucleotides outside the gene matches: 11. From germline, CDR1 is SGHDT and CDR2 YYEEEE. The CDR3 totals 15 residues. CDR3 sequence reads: CASRRSGEVGNIQYF. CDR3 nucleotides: TGTGCCAGCAGGCGGAGCGGGGAAGTAGGAAACATTCAGTACTTC.

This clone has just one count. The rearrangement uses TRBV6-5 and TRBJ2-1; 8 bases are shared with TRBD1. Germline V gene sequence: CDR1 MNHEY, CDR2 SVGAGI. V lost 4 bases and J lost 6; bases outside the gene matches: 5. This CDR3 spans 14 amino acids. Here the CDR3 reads CASSFRTGPNEQFF. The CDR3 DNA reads TGTGCCAGCAGTTTCCGGACAGGGCCCAATGAGCAGTTCTTC.

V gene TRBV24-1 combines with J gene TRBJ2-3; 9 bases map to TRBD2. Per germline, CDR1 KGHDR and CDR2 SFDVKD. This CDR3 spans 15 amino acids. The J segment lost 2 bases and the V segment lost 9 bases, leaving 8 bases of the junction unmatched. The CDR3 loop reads CATGERGAATDTQYF. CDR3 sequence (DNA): TGTGCCACCGGGGAGCGGGGGGCGGCCACAGATACGCAGTATTTT.

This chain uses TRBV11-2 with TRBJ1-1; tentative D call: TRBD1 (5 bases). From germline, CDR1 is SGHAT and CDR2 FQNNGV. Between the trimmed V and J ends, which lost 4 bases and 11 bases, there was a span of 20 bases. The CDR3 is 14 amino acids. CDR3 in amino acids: CASSSPRGPRGAFF. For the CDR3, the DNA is TGTGCCAGCAGCTCCCCGCGGGGACCGCGGGGGGCTTTCTTT.

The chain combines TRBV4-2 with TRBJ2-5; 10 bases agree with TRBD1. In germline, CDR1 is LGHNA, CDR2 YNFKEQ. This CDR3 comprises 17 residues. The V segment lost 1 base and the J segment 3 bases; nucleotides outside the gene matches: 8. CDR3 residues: CASSQATGGGGEETQYF. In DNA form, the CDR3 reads TGTGCCAGCAGCCAAGCGACAGGGGGCGGAGGGGAAGAGACCCAGTACTTC.

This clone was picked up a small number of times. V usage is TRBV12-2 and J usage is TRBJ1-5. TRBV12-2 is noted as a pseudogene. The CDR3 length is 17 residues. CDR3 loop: CASRLAEEERAAQPQHF. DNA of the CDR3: TGTGCAAGTCGCTTAGCGGAGGAGGAAAGGGCCGCCCAGCCCCAGCATTTT.